This TCR beta chain was recovered during a study of blood T cell repertoires in COVID-19. V was cut by 1 base and J by 10 bases, with 20 bases left in between. The CDR3 is 17 residues long. The germline V gene encodes CDR1 SGHNT and CDR2 YENEEA. Profiled with immunoSEQ multiplex PCR; TCRdb holds only in-frame clones, not every one. Among around 300,000 clones listed, nearly 90% were seen once. The chain recombines TRBV11-3 with TRBJ1-6; D perhaps matches TRBD1 (6 bases). Sequenced material: PBMCs or T cells enriched from blood (not recorded which). The receptor comes from a woman aged 25 to 39 who had recovered from COVID-19. The DNA for the CDR3 is TGTGCCAGCAGCTTAGGAGGTCGGGCAGGGGCTCGATCACCCCTCCACTTT. It translates to CASSLGGRAGARSPLHF.